The clone carrying this T cell receptor (beta chain) was found many times. Its antigen is not identified. This specimen belongs to a study of neurological immune-mediated disorders. Points from the study as a whole: Sharing of CDR3 amino acid sequences among expanded clones across subjects was absent, suggesting private repertoires in all groups. The most TCR clonal expansion was seen in HTLV-1-associated myelopathy, whereas the least was seen in multiple sclerosis, below the level in healthy controls.

TCRdb re-called the 5' RACE reads with MiXCR, one entry per CDR3 protein. The sample includes some 47,000 distinct CDR3 sequences, 20% to 25% of them seen just once. Time point noted: technical triplicate 3. PBMCs stored at -80 C, numbering 2 million, were the origin of the unsorted libraries. CDR3 length equals 14 residues. Germline values: CDR1 SGHRS, CDR2 YFSETQ. V lost 4 bases, J lost 7 bases, and 15 bases lay in between. The V call is TRBV5-1, the J call TRBJ2-1, with D perhaps assigned TRBD1 or TRBD2 (6 bases each). This TCR derives from a man in his 60s with HTLV-1-associated myelopathy (HAM/TSP). Sequenced: PBMCs. The CDR3 DNA follows: TGCGCCAGCAGCCCGGGGGCGGGGACGAATGAGCAGTTCTTC. Translating it yields CASSPGAGTNEQFF.